Below, one TCR beta chain is given with its context. The antigen remains unidentified. Sequencing of TCR beta, carried out with a high-throughput approach, was applied to CD8+ and CD4+ T cells from the blood. Reverse transcription used roughly 0.5 to 1 ug RNA and random hexamers. The immunoSEQ assay covered 54 Vbeta and 13 Jbeta segments for CDR3. Using its own MiXCR run on the immunoSEQ multiplex PCR reads, TCRdb lists one record per CDR3 protein. The sample comprises about 300,000 distinct CDR3 sequences, around nine tenths of which are singletons, and around 0.18% rests with the top ten. This specimen belongs to a study of CD8 T cells in Susac syndrome. Overall study results and limits: Only a relatively small number of individuals were included in the TCR sequencing and HLA analysis.

Sequencing was carried out using CD8+ T cells from PBMCs. The sequence came from a human donor with multiple sclerosis.

CDR3 in amino acids: CASSFGVSGELFF. The DNA for the CDR3 is TGTGCCAGCAGCTTTGGGGTGTCCGGGGAGCTGTTTTTT. The genes are TRBV7-9 and TRBJ2-2; D is uncertain. The germline CDR1 and CDR2 sequences are SEHNR and FQNEAQ (reference sequence). The CDR3 contains 13 residues. V was shortened by 3 bases and J by 6 bases, with 8 bases between the two germline ends.